This T cell receptor beta chain was captured in a study of regulatory T cells in long-lasting Graves disease. The sample holds many counts of this clonotype. Its ends do not fully match the called genes, so a read error is possible. Noted time point: newly diagnosed GD, antithyroid drugs for less than 3 months. Following extraction of RNA from PBMCs, that RNA was used to make the TCR library. Arm-PCR of CDR3 regions and iRepertoire HTBI primers were the basis on which TCR beta libraries were built. TCRdb reprocessed the multiplex PCR reads with MiXCR, giving one entry per CDR3 protein. Seen here are approximately 480,000 distinct CDR3 sequences, 15% to 20% observed once, and the top ten hold about 12%. The V gene's germline CDR1 is SGHAT and CDR2 FQNNGV. The CDR3 has 15 residues. This sample was also put to use in a study of T cells in Graves' hyperthyroidism and ophthalmopathy.

The genes are TRBV11-2 and TRBJ2-1; 11 bases fit TRBD2. The sequence was collected from a man aged 40-55 years with Graves disease. This specimen consisted of peripheral blood mononuclear cells (PBMCs), obtained at new diagnosis, from a patient treated with antithyroid drugs. As DNA, the CDR3 is TGTGCCAGTATGAAGAACCGAATTAGCGGGAGGGCCTTACACTTC. Its protein product is CASMKNRISGRALHF.